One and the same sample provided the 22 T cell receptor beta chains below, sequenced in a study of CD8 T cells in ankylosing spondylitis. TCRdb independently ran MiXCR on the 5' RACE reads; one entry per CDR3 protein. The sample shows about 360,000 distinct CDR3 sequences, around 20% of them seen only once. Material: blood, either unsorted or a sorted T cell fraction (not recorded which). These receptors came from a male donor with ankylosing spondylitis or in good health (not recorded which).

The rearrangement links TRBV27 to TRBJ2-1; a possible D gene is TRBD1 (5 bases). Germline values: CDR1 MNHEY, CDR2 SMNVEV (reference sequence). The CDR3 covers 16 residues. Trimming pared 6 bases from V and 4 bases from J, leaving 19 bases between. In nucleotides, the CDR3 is TGTGCCAGCAGCTCTTCAGGGTTACTCGGGTACAATGAGCAGTTCTTC. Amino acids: CASSSSGLLGYNEQFF.

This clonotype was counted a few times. CDR3 sequence: CASSLEPTYYEQYF. As DNA, the CDR3 is TGCGCCAGCAGCTTGGAACCGACATACTACGAGCAGTACTTC. The V call is TRBV5-1, the J call TRBJ2-7; D is undetermined. Deletions cut 0 bases from V and 3 bases from J, with 10 bases between. Germline-derived CDR1 and CDR2 are SGHRS and YFSETQ. CDR3 length equals 14 residues.

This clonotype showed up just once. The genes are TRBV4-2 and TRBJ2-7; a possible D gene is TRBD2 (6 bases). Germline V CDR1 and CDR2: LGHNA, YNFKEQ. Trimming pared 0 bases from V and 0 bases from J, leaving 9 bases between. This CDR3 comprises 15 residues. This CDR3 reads CASSQDIAASYEQYF. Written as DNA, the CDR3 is TGTGCCAGCAGCCAAGATATAGCGGCCTCCTACGAGCAGTACTTC.

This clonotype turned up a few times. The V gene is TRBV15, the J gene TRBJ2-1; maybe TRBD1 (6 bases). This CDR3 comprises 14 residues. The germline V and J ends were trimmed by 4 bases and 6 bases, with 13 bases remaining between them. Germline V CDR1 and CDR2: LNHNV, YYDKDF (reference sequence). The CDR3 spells CATSTPRGTNEQFF. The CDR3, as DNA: TGTGCCACCAGCACCCCTAGGGGGACCAATGAGCAGTTCTTC.

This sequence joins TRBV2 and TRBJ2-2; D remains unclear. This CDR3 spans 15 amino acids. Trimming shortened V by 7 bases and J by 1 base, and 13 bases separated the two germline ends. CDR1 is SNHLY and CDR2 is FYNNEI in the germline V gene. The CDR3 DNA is TGTGCCAGCAATTTGCAACAAATGAACACCGGGGAGCTGTTTTTT. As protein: CASNLQQMNTGELFF.

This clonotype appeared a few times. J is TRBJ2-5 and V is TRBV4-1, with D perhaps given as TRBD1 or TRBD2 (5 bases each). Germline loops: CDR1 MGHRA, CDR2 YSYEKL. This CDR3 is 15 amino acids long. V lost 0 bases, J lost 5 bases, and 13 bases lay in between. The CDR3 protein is CASSQEGRRAETQYF. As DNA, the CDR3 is TGCGCCAGCAGCCAAGAGGGACGAAGGGCGGAGACCCAGTACTTC.

CDR3 nucleotide sequence: TGCGCCAGCAGGGCAGGGGGCGGGAACACCATATATTTT. This encodes CASRAGGGNTIYF. This chain connects TRBV4-1 to TRBJ1-3, with 8 bases identical to TRBD1. Per the germline V gene, CDR1 is MGHRA and CDR2 is YSYEKL. The CDR3 is 13 residues long. With V trimmed by 6 bases and J by 7 bases, 5 bases remained unmatched.

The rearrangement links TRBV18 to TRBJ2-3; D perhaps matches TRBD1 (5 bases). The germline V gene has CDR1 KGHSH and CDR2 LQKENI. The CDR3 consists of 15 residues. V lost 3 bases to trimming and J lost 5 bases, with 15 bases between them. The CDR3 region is CASSPVQGNLDTQYF. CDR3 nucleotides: TGTGCCAGCTCACCGGTCCAGGGTAACCTAGATACGCAGTATTTT.

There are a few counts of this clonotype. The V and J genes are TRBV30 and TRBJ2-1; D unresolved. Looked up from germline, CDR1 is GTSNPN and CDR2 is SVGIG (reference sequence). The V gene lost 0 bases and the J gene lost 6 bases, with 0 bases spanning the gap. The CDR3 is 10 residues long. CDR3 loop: CAWSVNEQFF. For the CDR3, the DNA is TGTGCCTGGAGTGTCAATGAGCAGTTCTTC.

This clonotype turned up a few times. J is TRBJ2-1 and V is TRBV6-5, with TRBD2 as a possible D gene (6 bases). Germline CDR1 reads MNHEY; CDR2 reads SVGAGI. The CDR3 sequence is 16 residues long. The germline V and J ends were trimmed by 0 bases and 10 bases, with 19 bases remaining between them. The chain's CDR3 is CASSYSGGAAGREQFF. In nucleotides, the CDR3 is TGTGCCAGCAGTTACTCGGGCGGGGCGGCGGGTAGGGAGCAGTTCTTC.

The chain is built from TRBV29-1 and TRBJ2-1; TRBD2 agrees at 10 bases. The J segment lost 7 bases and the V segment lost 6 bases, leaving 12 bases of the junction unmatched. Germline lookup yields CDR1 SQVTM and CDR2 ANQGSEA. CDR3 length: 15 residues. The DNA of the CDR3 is TGCAGCGTCCGGGGGGAACTAGCGGGAACAAATGAGCAGTTCTTC. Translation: CSVRGELAGTNEQFF.

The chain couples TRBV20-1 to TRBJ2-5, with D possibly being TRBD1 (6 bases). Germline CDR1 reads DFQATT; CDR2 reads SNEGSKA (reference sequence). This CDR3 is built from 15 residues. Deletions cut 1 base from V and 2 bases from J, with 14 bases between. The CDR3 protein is CSARARQEPQETQYF. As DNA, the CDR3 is TGCAGTGCTAGAGCCAGACAGGAGCCTCAAGAGACCCAGTACTTC.

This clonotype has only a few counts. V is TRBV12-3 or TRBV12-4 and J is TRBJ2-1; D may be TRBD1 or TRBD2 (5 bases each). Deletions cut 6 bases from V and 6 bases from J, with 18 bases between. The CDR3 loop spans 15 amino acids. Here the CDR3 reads CASRGWGSPSNEQFF. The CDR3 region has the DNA TGTGCCAGCAGGGGGTGGGGGTCCCCCTCCAATGAGCAGTTCTTC.

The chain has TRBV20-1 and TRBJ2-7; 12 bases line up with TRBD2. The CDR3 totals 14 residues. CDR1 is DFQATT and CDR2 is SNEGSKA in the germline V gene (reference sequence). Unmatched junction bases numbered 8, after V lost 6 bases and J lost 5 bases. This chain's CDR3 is CSAYLAGGPHEQYF. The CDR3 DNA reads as TGCAGTGCCTATCTAGCGGGGGGGCCCCACGAGCAGTACTTC.

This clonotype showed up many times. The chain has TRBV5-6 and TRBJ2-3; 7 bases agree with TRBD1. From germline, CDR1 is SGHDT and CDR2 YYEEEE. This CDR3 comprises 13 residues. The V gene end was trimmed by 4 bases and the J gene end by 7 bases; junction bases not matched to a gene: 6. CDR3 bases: TGTGCCAGCAGCACAGACAGGGAGCATACGCAGTATTTT. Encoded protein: CASSTDREHTQYF.

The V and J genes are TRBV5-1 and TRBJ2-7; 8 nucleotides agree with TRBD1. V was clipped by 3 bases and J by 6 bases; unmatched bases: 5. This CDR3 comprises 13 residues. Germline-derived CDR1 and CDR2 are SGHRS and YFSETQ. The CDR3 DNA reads TGCGCCAGCAGCTCTAACGGACAGGGCGAGCAGTACTTC. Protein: CASSSNGQGEQYF.

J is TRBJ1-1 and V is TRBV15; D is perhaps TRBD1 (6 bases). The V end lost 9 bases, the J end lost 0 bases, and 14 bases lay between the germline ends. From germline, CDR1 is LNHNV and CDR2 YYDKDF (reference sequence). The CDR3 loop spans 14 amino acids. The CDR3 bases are TGTGCCACTTCCCCCGGGACACTGAACACTGAAGCTTTCTTT. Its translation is CATSPGTLNTEAFF.

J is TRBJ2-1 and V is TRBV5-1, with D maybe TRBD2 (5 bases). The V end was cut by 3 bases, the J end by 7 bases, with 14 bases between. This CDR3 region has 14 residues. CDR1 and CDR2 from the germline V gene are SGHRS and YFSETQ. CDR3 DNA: TGCGCCAGCAGCTCAGGACTGGCCCCTAATGAGCAGTTCTTC. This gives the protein CASSSGLAPNEQFF.

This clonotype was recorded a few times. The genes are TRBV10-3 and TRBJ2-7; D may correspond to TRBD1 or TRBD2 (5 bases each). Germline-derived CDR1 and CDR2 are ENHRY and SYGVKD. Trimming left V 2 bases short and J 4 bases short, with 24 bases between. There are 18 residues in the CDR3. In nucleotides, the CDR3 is TGTGCCATCAGTGAGCCGGTCGGGACCGCGAACGATATGTACGAGCAGTACTTC. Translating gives CAISEPVGTANDMYEQYF.

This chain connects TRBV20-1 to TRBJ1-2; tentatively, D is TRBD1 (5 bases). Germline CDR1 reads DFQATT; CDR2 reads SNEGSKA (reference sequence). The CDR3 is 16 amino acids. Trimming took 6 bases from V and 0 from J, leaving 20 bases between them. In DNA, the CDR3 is TGCAGTGCCCCCTACCCCCTCCAGGGAGCTAACTATGGCTACACCTTC. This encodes CSAPYPLQGANYGYTF.

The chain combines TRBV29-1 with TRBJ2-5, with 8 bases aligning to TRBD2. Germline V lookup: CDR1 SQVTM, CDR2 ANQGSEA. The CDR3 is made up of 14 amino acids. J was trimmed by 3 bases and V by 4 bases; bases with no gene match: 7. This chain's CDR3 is CSVGVGGVKETQYF. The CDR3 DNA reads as TGCAGCGTTGGGGTCGGGGGGGTGAAAGAGACCCAGTACTTC.

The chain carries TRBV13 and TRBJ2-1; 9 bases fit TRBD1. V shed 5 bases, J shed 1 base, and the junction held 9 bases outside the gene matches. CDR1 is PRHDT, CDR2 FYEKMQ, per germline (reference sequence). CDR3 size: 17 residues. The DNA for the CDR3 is TGTGCCAGCAGCCCGGACAGGGGCTTTGGGTCCTACAATGAGCAGTTCTTC. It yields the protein CASSPDRGFGSYNEQFF. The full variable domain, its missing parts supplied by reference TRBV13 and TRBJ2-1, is AAGVIQSPRHLIKEKRETATLKCYPIPRHDTVYWYQQGPGQDPQFLISFYEKMQSDKGSIPDRFSAQQFSDYHSELNMSSLELGDSALYFCASSPDRGFGSYNEQFFGPGTRLTVL.